This TCR beta chain appears in the sequencing data of a study of memory CD4+ T cells and cytomegalovirus serostatus (dated by TCRdb to the late 2010s). Regarding the study in general: The 33 healthy Belgian adults in the cohort included 9 who were CMV seropositive and roughly 25 who were CMV seronegative. To replicate a published TCR-based CMV serostatus classifier, the researchers sequenced the CD4+ memory TCRbeta repertoires of a Belgian cohort whose cytomegalovirus serostatus was known. Results and caveats for the whole study, not just this receptor: Results were interpreted as suggesting that the CMV-associated TCR signature is largely present in the CD4+ memory repertoire. On the Belgian cohort, the classifier built on the original framework reached a median bootstrapped AUC of 0.95, with a 95% CI of 0.76-1.00. CMV serostatus prediction reached a median bootstrapped AUC of roughly 0.95 with the original framework and roughly 0.9 with a US-trained random forest. Unlike the original study, which covered naive and memory CD4+ and CD8+ populations, the Belgian study sequenced only CD4+CD45RO+ memory cells. Of around 160 previously reported CMV-associated TCRbeta sequences, approximately 64 appeared in the CD4+ memory repertoires, each in one to five individuals.

Sequences MNHEY (CDR1) and SVGAGI (CDR2) are obtained from the germline V gene. Trimmed from V: 1 base; trimmed from J: 3 bases; junction bases lacking a gene match: 5. Measured from the cysteine to the phenylalanine, the CDR3 is 15 residues long. The retained sequence is limited to the CDR3, 45 bases, with the frame set at the first base. Single viable CD3+CD4+CD8-CD45RO+ cells were sorted as memory CD4+ T cells on a FACSAria II. CMV serostatus was assessed using a Roche Elecsys assay, by which serum IgG against CMV pp150, pp28, p38 and p52 was detected. Once the samples were thawed, total CD4+ T cells were enriched through positive selection using CD4 magnetic microbeads. The samples came from a separate study whose specific focus was interrogating the CD4+ T cell memory repertoire. Peripheral blood mononuclear cells were isolated and cryopreserved according to standard operating procedures, and serum was kept at -80 degrees C. CD3-PerCP (BW264/56), CD4-APC (RPA-T4), CD45RO-PE (UCHT1) and CD8-Pacific Orange (3B5) antibodies were used for staining, and non-viable cells were excluded with Sytox blue.

Genomic DNA was extracted from sorted cells with the Quick-DNA Microprep Kit. Amplification of TCRbeta DNA was done with the immunoSEQ hsTCRbeta kit, following the protocol from the manufacturer. TCRbeta libraries were sequenced on an Illumina MiSeq instrument. The paper's processing steps were these. Removing out-of-frame sequences left approximately 2,400,000 distinct TCRbeta sequences, an average of around 67,000 per individual. Each individual was scored using the number of 164 previously reported CMV-associated TCRbeta sequences that the individual carried and the total number of productive distinct TCRbeta sequences. A beta-binomial model was reimplemented in Python, and scikit-learn random forests with default parameters were trained on data from the US cohort. Classifier performance on the Belgian cohort was summarized as median AUC with percentile confidence intervals calculated over 10,000 bootstrap iterations. TCRdb limited this immuneACCESS table to in-frame rearrangements with V and J called. A share of clones is missing; checked studies link under half to unresolved V genes, and the rest is unexplained. V and J calls and clone size follow that table, whereas D and trimming were derived from the DNA. Here the sample has approximately 49,000 clones; roughly 73% occur a single time. Around 0.61% of the sample lies in the top ten.

On this clone: The antigen it binds to is not known. No qualities accompany the bases; no much larger clone lies one base away.

This clonotype was obtained from an adult in good health and CMV-seronegative. The sample comprised memory CD4+ T cells from blood. The chain couples TRBV6-5 to TRBJ1-1, with 7 junctional bases fitting TRBD1. Read as DNA, the sequence is TGTGCCAGCAGTTACTTGACAGGGAGGCACACTGAAGCTTTCTTT. Its amino acids are CASSYLTGRHTEAFF.